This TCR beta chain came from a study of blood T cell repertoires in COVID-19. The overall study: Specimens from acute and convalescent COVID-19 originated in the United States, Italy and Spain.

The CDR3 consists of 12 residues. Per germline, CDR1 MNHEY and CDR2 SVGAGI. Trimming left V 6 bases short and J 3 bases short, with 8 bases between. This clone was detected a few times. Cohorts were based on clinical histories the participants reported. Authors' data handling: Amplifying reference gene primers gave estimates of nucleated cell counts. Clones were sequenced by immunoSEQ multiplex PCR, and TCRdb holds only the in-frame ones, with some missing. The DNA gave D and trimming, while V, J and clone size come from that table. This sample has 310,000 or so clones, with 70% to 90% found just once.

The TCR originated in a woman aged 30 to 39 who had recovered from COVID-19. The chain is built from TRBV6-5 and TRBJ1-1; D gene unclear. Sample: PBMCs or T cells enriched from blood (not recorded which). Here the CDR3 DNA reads TGTGCCAGCAGGGGTGAGGACACTGAAGCTTTCTTT. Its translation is CASRGEDTEAFF.